This TCR beta chain was recorded in a study of T-cell reconstitution after alpha-beta-depleted transplantation in children. Points from the study as a whole: Counts and diversity of T cells one year after transplant came mostly from newly produced T cells.

Researchers prepared the TCRbeta library using unique molecular identifiers, the study reports. MiXCR, applied by TCRdb to the PCR reads, yields one record per CDR3 protein. The sample holds about 540,000 distinct CDR3 sequences, 20% to 30% seen once. In the case of this clonotype: No antigen is known for it.

The sequence derives from a boy in the first two years of life with Wiskott-Aldrich syndrome, due to receive a stem cell transplant. The sequencing used PBMCs, collected before TCRalphabeta/CD19-depleted stem cell transplant.

The CDR3 region is CSQLGSSYNEQFF. The CDR3 DNA reads TGCAGCCAACTCGGGAGCTCCTACAATGAGCAGTTCTTC. This chain connects TRBV20-1 to TRBJ2-1; D might be TRBD2 (6 bases). The germline V gene has CDR1 DFQATT and CDR2 SNEGSKA (reference sequence). This CDR3 has 13 residues.